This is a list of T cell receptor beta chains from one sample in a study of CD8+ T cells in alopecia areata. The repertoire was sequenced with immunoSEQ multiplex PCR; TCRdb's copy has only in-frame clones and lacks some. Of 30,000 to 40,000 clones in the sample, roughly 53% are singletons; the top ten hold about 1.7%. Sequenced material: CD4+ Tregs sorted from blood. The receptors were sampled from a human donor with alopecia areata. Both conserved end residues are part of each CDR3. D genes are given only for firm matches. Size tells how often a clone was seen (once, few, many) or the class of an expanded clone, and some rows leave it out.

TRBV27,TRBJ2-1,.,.,TGTGCCAGCATTACTAAGGTAGGGGAGAATGAGCAGTTCTTC,CASITKVGENEQFF
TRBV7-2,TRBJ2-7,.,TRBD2,TGTGCCAGCAGCTTGGAGAGGACTAGCGGGGGACTCTCCTACGAGCAGTACTTC,CASSLERTSGGLSYEQYF
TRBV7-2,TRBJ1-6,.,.,TGTGCCAGCAGCTTAGGGCAGCCAGTGGGTTCACCCCTCCACTTT,CASSLGQPVGSPLHF
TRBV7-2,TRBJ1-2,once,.,TGTGCCAGCAGCTTCTCACGAACTGACTTCGGGAGGGGACGTTATGGCTACACCTTC,CASSFSRTDFGRGRYGYTF
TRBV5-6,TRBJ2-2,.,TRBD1,TGTGCCAGCAGCTTTCAACAGGGGGCGAACACCGGGGAGCTGTTTTTT,CASSFQQGANTGELFF
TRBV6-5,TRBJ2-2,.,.,TGTGCCAGCAGTTCCCGTAGGGTCACCGGGGAGCTGTTTTTT,CASSSRRVTGELFF
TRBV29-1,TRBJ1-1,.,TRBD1,TGCAGCGTTCCGGGACAGGGGGGAACTGAAGCTTTCTTT,CSVPGQGGTEAFF
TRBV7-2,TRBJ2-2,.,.,TGTGCCAGCAGCTTAGCGCCACAGGCCGGGGAGCTGTTTTTT,CASSLAPQAGELFF
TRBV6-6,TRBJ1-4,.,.,TGTGCCAGCCGGCTGGACGGACGACATGAAAAACTGTTTTTT,CASRLDGRHEKLFF
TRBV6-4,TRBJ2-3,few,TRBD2,TGTGCCAGCAGTGACGGAGTAGCGGGAGGTCCAGATACGCAGTATTTT,CASSDGVAGGPDTQYF
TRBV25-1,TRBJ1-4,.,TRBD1,TGTGCCACCCCTGCAGGACAGGGTAATGAAAAACTGTTTTTT,CATPAGQGNEKLFF
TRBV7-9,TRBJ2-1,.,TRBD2,TGTGCCAGCAGCTTAGCGCACAGCGGGGACCCTATTCGGTTCTTC,CASSLAHSGDPIRFF
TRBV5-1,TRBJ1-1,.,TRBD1,TGCGCCAGCAGCCAGGGACAGGGACAGGGGAACACTGAAGCTTTCTTT,CASSQGQGQGNTEAFF
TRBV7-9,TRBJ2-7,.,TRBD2,TGTGCCAGCAGCTTAGCCGGAGGACTAGCGGGGGAGCAGTACTTC,CASSLAGGLAGEQYF
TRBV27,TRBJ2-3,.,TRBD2,TGTGCCAGCAGCCCCGGACTAGCGGGGGGTTTTTCAGATACGCAGTATTTT,CASSPGLAGGFSDTQYF
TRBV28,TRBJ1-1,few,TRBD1,TGTGCCAGCAGTTTTTTAACAGGGGGCGCGGGAACTGAAGCTTTCTTT,CASSFLTGGAGTEAFF
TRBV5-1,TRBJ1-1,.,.,TGCGCCAGCAGCCGGGATCCGGGACTGACCACTGAAGCTTTCTTT,CASSRDPGLTTEAFF
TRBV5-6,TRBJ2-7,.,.,TGTGCCAGCAGCCGGGAAGAATGGGAGCAGTACTTC,CASSREEWEQYF
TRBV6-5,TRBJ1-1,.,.,TGTGCCAGCAGTTTAGGCAGTGAAGCTTTCTTT,CASSLGSEAFF
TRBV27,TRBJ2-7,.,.,TGTGCCAGCAGTTCACCCGGGAAGTCCTACGAGCAGTACTTC,CASSSPGKSYEQYF
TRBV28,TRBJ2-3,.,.,TGTGCCAGCAGTTACACCGGGACCAACACAGATACGCAGTATTTT,CASSYTGTNTDTQYF
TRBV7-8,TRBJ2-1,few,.,TGTGCCAGCAGCTCGGGACGGTACAATGAGCAGTTCTTC,CASSSGRYNEQFF
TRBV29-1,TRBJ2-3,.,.,TGCAGCGTTGGAAAAGGGGGGGTCGCAGATACGCAGTATTTT,CSVGKGGVADTQYF
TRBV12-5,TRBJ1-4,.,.,TGTGCTAGTGGTTTGACCGGGACACGGGCTGAAAAACTGTTTTTT,CASGLTGTRAEKLFF
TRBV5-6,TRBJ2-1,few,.,TGTGCCAGCAGCCGGTATGACTCCGTTCGCAATGAGCAGTTCTTC,CASSRYDSVRNEQFF
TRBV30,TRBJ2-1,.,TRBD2,TGTGCCTGGAGTGTACGGCTAGCGGGAGCTTACAATGAGCAGTTCTTC,CAWSVRLAGAYNEQFF
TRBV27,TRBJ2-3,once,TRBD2,TGTGCCAGCAGTTTATCCCTGCTAGCGGGAAACTTGGATACGCAGTATTTT,CASSLSLLAGNLDTQYF
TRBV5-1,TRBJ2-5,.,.,TGCGCCAGCAGCTTGGCCACAGCGAGTATAATCGGAGAGACCCAGTACTTC,CASSLATASIIGETQYF
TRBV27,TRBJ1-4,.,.,TGTGCCAGCAGCCCCCGACGGGGGGGGTTGGAAAAACTGTTTTTT,CASSPRRGGLEKLFF
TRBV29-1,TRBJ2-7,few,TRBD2,TGCAGCGTTCTGGGGGGGGCTAGCGGGAGCTACGAGCAGTACTTC,CSVLGGASGSYEQYF
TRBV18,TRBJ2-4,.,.,TGTGCCAGCTCACCAGAGGTAGCCAAAAACATTCAGTACTTC,CASSPEVAKNIQYF
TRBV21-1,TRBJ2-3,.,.,TGTGCCAGCAGCGTTAAATACTCGGGACTAGCGGGGGGCCTCACAGATACGCAGTATTTT,CASSVKYSGLAGGLTDTQYF
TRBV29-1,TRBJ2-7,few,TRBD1,TGCAGCGTTGCGGAGGGGACAGGGTCCTTCTACGAGCAGTACTTC,CSVAEGTGSFYEQYF
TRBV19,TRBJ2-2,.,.,TGTGCCAGTAGTAGAGACCCCGGGGTCTGGGAAACCGGGGAGCTGTTTTTT,CASSRDPGVWETGELFF
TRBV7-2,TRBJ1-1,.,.,TGTGCCAGCAGCCGGGGGGGTAACCTGAACACTGAAGCTTTCTTT,CASSRGGNLNTEAFF
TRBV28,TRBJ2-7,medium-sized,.,TGTGCCAGCAGCTCCCCAGGAGGGACCTCTCGTGAGCAGTACTTC,CASSSPGGTSREQYF
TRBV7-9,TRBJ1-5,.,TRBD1,TGTGCCAGCAGCCCGGGGACAGCCAATCAGCCCCAGCATTTT,CASSPGTANQPQHF
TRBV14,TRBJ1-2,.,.,TGTGCCAGCAGCCAAGGGACGGCGGCAGGGGTAGGCTACACCTTC,CASSQGTAAGVGYTF
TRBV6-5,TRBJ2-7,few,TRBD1,TGTGCCAGCAGTTATCAGGGGGCGGTGGAGCAGTACTTC,CASSYQGAVEQYF
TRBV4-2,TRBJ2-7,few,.,TGTGCCAGCAGCCCCTCACGAGGCGGATCCTACGAGCAGTACTTC,CASSPSRGGSYEQYF
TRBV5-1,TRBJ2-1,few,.,TGCGCCAGCAGCTTGGGACCGGGAACGGACAATGAGCAGTTCTTC,CASSLGPGTDNEQFF
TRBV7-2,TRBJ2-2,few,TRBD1,TGTGCCAGCAGCTCACGGACAGGGAGTGCCCACACCGGGGAGCTGTTTTTT,CASSSRTGSAHTGELFF
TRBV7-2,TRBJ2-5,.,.,TGTGCCAGCAGTTTTCAGGAAGGGGCCCGAGAGACCCAGTACTTC,CASSFQEGARETQYF
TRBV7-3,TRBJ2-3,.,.,TGTGCCAGCAGCTTATTGGGAGGAAGGGGAGGAGATACGCAGTATTTT,CASSLLGGRGGDTQYF
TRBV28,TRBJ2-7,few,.,TGTGCCAGCAGTCCCCAGAACCCACTGCCTTCCTACGAGCAGTACTTC,CASSPQNPLPSYEQYF
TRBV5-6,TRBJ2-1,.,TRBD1,TGTGCCAGCAGCTGGACCGAACAGGGGCTTCCTGGGAATGAGCAGTTCTTC,CASSWTEQGLPGNEQFF
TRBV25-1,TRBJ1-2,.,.,TGTGCCAGCAGTGAATGGGCAGGGTTCTATGGCTACACCTTC,CASSEWAGFYGYTF
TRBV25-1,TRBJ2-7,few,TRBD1,TGTGCCAGCAGTGAAGGGTTTGGGACAGGGATCTACGAGCAGTACTTC,CASSEGFGTGIYEQYF
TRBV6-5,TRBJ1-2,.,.,TGTGCCAGCACGGCAGGGTGGGATGGCTACACCTTC,CASTAGWDGYTF
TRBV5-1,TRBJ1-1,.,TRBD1,TGCGCCAGCAGCTCCTTACAGGGGGCAAGGAGGAACACTGAAGCTTTCTTT,CASSSLQGARRNTEAFF
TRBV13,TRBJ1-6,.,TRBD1,TGTGCCAGCAGCCCCCTCGGGACAGGGAGTCTATCACCCCTCCACTTT,CASSPLGTGSLSPLHF
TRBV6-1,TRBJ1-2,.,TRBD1,TGTGCCAGCAGTGAAATAAGGGGGCTGTACTATGGCTACACCTTC,CASSEIRGLYYGYTF